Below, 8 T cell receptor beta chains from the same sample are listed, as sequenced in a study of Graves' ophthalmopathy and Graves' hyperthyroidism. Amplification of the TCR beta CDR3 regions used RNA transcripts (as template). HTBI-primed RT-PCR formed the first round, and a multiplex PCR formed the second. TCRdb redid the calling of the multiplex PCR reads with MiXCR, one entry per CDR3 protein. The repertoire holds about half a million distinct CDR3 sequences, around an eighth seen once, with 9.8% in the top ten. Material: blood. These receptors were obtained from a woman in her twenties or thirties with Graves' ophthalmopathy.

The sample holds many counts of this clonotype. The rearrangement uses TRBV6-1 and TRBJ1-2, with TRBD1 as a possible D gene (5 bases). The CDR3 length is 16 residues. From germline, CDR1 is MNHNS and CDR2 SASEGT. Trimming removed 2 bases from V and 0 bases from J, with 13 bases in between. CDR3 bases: TGTGCCAGCAGTGAAAATTTTGGGGCCGCTAACTATGGCTACACCTTC. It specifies CASSENFGAANYGYTF.

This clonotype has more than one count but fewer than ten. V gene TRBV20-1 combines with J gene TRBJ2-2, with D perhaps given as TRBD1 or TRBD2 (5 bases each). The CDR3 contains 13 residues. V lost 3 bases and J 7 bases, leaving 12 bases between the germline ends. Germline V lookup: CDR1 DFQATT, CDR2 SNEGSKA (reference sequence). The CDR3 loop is CSASAGTGGELFF. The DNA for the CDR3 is TGCAGTGCTAGTGCAGGGACCGGCGGGGAGCTGTTTTTT.

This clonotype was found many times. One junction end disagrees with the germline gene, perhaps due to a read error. The CDR3 reads CAGSDGYEQYF. CDR3 sequence (DNA): TGTGCCGGCAGTGACGGCTACGAGCAGTACTTC. This chain joins TRBV6-1 and TRBJ2-7; no clear D. CDR3 length equals 11 residues. Looked up from germline, CDR1 is MNHNS and CDR2 is SASEGT.

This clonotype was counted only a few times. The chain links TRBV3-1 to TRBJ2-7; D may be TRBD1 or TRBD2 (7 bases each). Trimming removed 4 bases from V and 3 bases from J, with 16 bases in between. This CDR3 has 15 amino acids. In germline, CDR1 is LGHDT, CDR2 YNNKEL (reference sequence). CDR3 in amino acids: CASSPQGGPFYEQYF. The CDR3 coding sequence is TGTGCCAGCAGCCCCCAGGGGGGGCCATTCTACGAGCAGTACTTC.

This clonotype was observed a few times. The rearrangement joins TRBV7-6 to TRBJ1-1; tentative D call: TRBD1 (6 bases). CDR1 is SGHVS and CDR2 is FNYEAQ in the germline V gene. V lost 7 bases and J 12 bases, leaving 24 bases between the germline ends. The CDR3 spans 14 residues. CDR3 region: CASTSSSGGGPSFF. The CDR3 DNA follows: TGTGCCAGCACCTCCTCTTCGGGGGGGGGGCCGTCTTTCTTT.

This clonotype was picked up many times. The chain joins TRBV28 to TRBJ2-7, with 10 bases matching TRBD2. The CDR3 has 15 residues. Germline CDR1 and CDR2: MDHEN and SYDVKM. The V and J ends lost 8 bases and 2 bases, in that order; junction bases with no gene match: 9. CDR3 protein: CASLRSSGGPYEQYF. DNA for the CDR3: TGTGCCAGCCTTCGTTCTAGCGGGGGCCCCTACGAGCAGTACTTC.

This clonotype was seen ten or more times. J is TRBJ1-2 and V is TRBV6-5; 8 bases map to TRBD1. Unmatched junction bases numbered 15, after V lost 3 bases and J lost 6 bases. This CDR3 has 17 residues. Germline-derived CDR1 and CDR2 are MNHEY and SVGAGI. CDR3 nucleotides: TGTGCCAGCAGTTATGGCCTGGGCAGGGGGCTCGGGCATGGCTACACCTTC. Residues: CASSYGLGRGLGHGYTF.

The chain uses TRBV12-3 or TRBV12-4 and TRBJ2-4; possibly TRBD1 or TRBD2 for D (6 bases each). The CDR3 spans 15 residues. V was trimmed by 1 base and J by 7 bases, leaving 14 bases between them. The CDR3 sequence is CASSLDWGARNIQYF. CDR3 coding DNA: TGTGCCAGCAGTTTAGATTGGGGGGCACGGAACATTCAGTACTTC.